The present T cell receptor beta chain was sequenced within a study of blood T cell repertoires in COVID-19. Study-wide background: There were acute and convalescent COVID-19 samples, and they came from the United States, Italy and Spain. In each case, the material was cDNA or gDNA derived from T cells, B-cell-depleted T cells, or PBMCs.

Authors' data handling: The authors estimated nucleated cell counts from reference gene primer amplification. Some clones are missing from TCRdb's copy, which holds only in-frame ones; the method was immunoSEQ multiplex PCR. V and J calls plus clone size are reproduced from that table; the DNA served to infer D and trimming. In the table there are about 100,000 clones, roughly 84% of which are singletons. The CDR3 loop spans 16 amino acids. Trimming took off 5 bases at V and 1 base at J, with 16 bases between the two ends. Germline CDR1 and CDR2: SGHTA and FQGNSA. Material for sequencing was peripheral blood. V usage is TRBV7-2 and J usage is TRBJ2-3; possible D gene TRBD2, 5 bases. The sequence derives from a human donor in a cohort sampled during active COVID-19. CDR3 coding DNA: TGTGCCAGCAGCCCAACTCGCGGAGGCCGCACAGATACGCAGTATTTT. Amino acids: CASSPTRGGRTDTQYF.